This record looks at one TCR beta chain sequence and its context. The antigen remains unidentified. V lost 8 bases and J 0 bases, leaving 8 bases between the germline ends. The CDR3 contains 14 residues. CDR1 SNHLY and CDR2 FYNNEI come from the germline V gene. TCRdb keeps only in-frame clones here, not all; method: immunoSEQ multiplex PCR. Among 120,000 or so clones listed, 85% to 90% were seen once. Enrolled patients, whose metastatic non-small-cell lung cancer was chemo-refractory, received focal radiation plus CTLA-4 blockade with ipilimumab. The data derive from a study of radiotherapy plus CTLA-4 blockade in lung cancer. On the study more broadly: Objective response rate was around 20%; disease control rate, about 31%.

Study-level results: After radiotherapy and ipilimumab, tumor-derived clones expanded in peripheral blood.

Sequenced material: peripheral blood, taken from a patient treated with radiotherapy plus ipilimumab. The V gene is TRBV2, the J gene TRBJ2-6; no clear D gene. The TCR sequence derives from a human donor with non-small cell lung cancer that progressed on radiotherapy plus ipilimumab. For the CDR3, the DNA is TGTGCCAGCTCCTTAACCTCTGGGGCCAACGTCCTGACTTTC. Translation gives CASSLTSGANVLTF.